A selection of T cell receptor beta chains follows, all from one sample in a study of control samples from healthy donors and cancer patients. Only in-frame clones appear in the TCRdb table, and some are missing; sequencing was by immunoSEQ multiplex PCR. The sample has about 76,000 clones, about 89% seen once. The sample consisted of PBMCs. The receptors shown here come from a woman aged 50 to 60 with colorectal cancer. CDR3s include the opening cysteine and the closing phenylalanine or tryptophan.

j_call v_call cdr3_aa
TRBJ2-2 TRBV12-3/TRBV12-4 CASSRVGGLFF
TRBJ1-2 TRBV6-1 CASSEAVFPNYGYTF
TRBJ1-4 TRBV30 CAWRGNFEKLFF
TRBJ1-2 TRBV27 CASSFLTGEGYTF
TRBJ1-6 TRBV12-3/TRBV12-4 CASSLDGSPLHF
TRBJ1-2 TRBV6-2/TRBV6-3 CASSRRTGGYGYTF
TRBJ1-4 TRBV6-5 CASSPQGEKLFF
TRBJ2-2 TRBV4-3 CASSQEWGTGELFF
TRBJ1-2 TRBV27 CASSSLPTGFNYGYTF
TRBJ2-2 TRBV10-3 CAVQGQMNTGELFF
TRBJ2-5 TRBV7-9 CASSSPRTDQETQYF
TRBJ1-5 TRBV28 CASSSGTANQPQHF
TRBJ2-3 TRBV5-3 CARSFLYGQYF
TRBJ2-5 TRBV9 CASSVGGAGGLETQYF
TRBJ1-1 TRBV18 CASSPVNLQGATEAFF
TRBJ1-1 TRBV24-1 CATKDREGTEAFF
TRBJ1-6 TRBV5-6 CASSSGSRVALHF
TRBJ1-1 TRBV2 CASRVEMNTEAFF
TRBJ1-2 TRBV5-1 CASSLGTDRWSGWTVYGYTF
TRBJ1-5 TRBV12-5 CASGLEQGNQPQHF
TRBJ1-2 TRBV4-3 CASSQDTSKNLRYGYTF
TRBJ2-3 TRBV2 CASSEAAGIFDTQYF
TRBJ1-2 TRBV10-3 CAISESGTGKEANYGYTF
TRBJ2-6 TRBV28 CASSLSTGFPLWANVLTF
TRBJ2-2 TRBV5-1 CASSPQPLGTGELFF
TRBJ2-3 TRBV24-1 CATSDVGLAGTDTQYF
TRBJ1-1 TRBV12-5 CASGLATTAMNTEAFF
TRBJ1-2 TRBV28 CASSSGQGDYGYTF
TRBJ1-1 TRBV5-6 CASSLLVAGTEAFF
TRBJ2-3 TRBV12-3/TRBV12-4 CASSFRTRQAQYF
TRBJ2-5 TRBV10-3 CAISRGPAGEETQYF
TRBJ1-2 TRBV27 CASSLDRDYYGYTF
TRBJ1-1 TRBV29-1 CSVEDEGTEAFF
TRBJ2-3 TRBV29-1 CSVVAGWGGDTQYF
TRBJ2-5 TRBV12-3/TRBV12-4 CASSPWGHETQYF
TRBJ1-2 TRBV12-3/TRBV12-4 CASSFQADYGYTF
TRBJ1-6 TRBV6-2/TRBV6-3 CASSLVRNSPLHF
TRBJ1-5 TRBV2 CASSEGGQPQHF
TRBJ1-2 TRBV12-3/TRBV12-4 CASTGDTYGYTF
TRBJ1-3 TRBV6-5 CASSRSPNSGNTIYF
TRBJ1-5 TRBV5-1 CASSLTGADQPQHF
TRBJ1-5 TRBV6-2/TRBV6-3 CASSTGTAVPGFGQPQHF
TRBJ2-1 TRBV9 CASSPGGSTYNEQFF
TRBJ1-1 TRBV18 CASSLGTMNTEAFF
TRBJ2-3 TRBV4-1 CASSLQGRGLTDTQYF
TRBJ2-5 TRBV14 CASSHEFETQYF
TRBJ1-6 TRBV6-2/TRBV6-3 CASSPTGLGSPLHF
TRBJ2-1 TRBV18 CASSPAQGSYNEQFF
TRBJ1-1 TRBV11-1 CASSSGGENTEAFF
TRBJ1-2 TRBV5-8 CASSRTGGAGYGYTF
TRBJ2-2 TRBV5-1 CASSSGANTGELFF
TRBJ2-5 TRBV7-8 CASSLVGAGGSQETQYF